A single sample is the source of the 23 T cell receptor beta chains below, sequenced in a study of T cells in Graves' hyperthyroidism and ophthalmopathy. Amplified regions were TCR beta CDR3 sequences from RNA transcripts. With the HTBI primer set, the TCR CDR3 went through a first round of RT-PCR. MiXCR, applied by TCRdb to the multiplex PCR reads, yields one record per CDR3 protein. The top ten hold more than 15% of the sample, which has approximately 610,000 distinct CDR3 sequences, around 17% seen once. The sample comprised blood. The receptor source for this set is a woman aged 18 to 35 with Graves' hyperthyroidism.

The rearrangement links TRBV10-3 to TRBJ2-5, with 8 bases matching TRBD1. Losses at the gene ends were 6 bases for V and 4 bases for J; bases not matched to a gene: 4. The CDR3 has 13 amino acids. Germline V gene data show CDR1 as ENHRY and CDR2 as SYGVKD. The chain's CDR3 is CAIRPQGGETQYF. The DNA of the CDR3 is TGTGCCATCAGACCACAGGGGGGAGAGACCCAGTACTTC.

This clonotype was recorded many times. This chain connects TRBV20-1 to TRBJ1-5; D not certain. There are 15 residues in the CDR3. Trimming pared 5 bases from V and 0 bases from J, leaving 14 bases between. Per the germline V gene, CDR1 is DFQATT and CDR2 is SNEGSKA (reference sequence). The CDR3 loop reads CSAVAVLYSNQPQHF. CDR3 coding DNA: TGCAGTGCTGTCGCGGTTCTTTATAGCAATCAGCCCCAGCATTTT.

This clonotype was detected only a few times. V usage is TRBV4-2 and J usage is TRBJ2-7, with D perhaps matching TRBD1 (6 bases). This CDR3 comprises 16 residues. V gave up 0 bases and J gave up 1 base, with 13 bases separating them. Germline V gene lookup returns CDR1 LGHNA and CDR2 YNFKEQ. The CDR3 DNA follows: TGTGCCAGCAGCCAAGATCTGGGACACACATCCTACGAGCAGTACTTC. Amino acids: CASSQDLGHTSYEQYF.

This clonotype was picked up a small number of times. This sequence joins TRBV4-3 and TRBJ2-1; D perhaps matches TRBD2 (6 bases). V was cut by 1 base and J by 6 bases, with 10 bases left in between. The length of the CDR3 is 14 residues. Germline assignment: CDR1 LGHNA and CDR2 YSLEER. CDR3: CASSQGLVSNEQFF. CDR3 sequence (DNA): TGCGCCAGCAGCCAAGGACTAGTCAGCAATGAGCAGTTCTTC.

This clonotype has at least ten counts. This rearrangement joins TRBV28 to TRBJ1-6, with D perhaps matching TRBD1 (6 bases). Germline lookup yields CDR1 MDHEN and CDR2 SYDVKM. This CDR3 has 15 residues. The germline V and J ends were trimmed by 4 bases and 10 bases, with 17 bases remaining between them. DNA for the CDR3: TGTGCCAGCAGTTCCGAAACAGGGTTCCAGTCACCCCTCCACTTT. Amino acid sequence: CASSSETGFQSPLHF.

This clonotype was observed at least ten times. J is TRBJ2-7 and V is TRBV7-2; 11 nucleotides align to TRBD2. Germline CDR1 is SGHTA and CDR2 is FQGNSA. J was trimmed by 2 bases and V by 5 bases; bases with no gene match: 17. CDR3 length: 19 residues. CDR3 protein: CASSAKLAGAPSRTYEQYF. DNA for the CDR3: TGTGCCAGCAGCGCGAAACTAGCGGGGGCTCCGAGCCGTACCTACGAGCAGTACTTC.

This clonotype turned up a few times. The rearrangement uses TRBV20-1 and TRBJ1-5; 10 bases line up with TRBD1. This CDR3 is built from 14 residues. After removal of 5 bases from V and 5 bases from J, the junction contained 6 bases not matched to a gene. Germline CDR1 reads DFQATT; CDR2 reads SNEGSKA (reference sequence). CDR3 protein: CSASPTGGYQPQHF. For the CDR3, the DNA is TGCAGTGCTTCCCCGACAGGGGGCTATCAGCCCCAGCATTTT.

Many counts were recorded for this clonotype. CDR3 nucleotide sequence: TGCAGTGCTGAGGACCAGCCCCAAGAGACCCAGTACTTC. Amino acids: CSAEDQPQETQYF. The chain couples TRBV20-1 to TRBJ2-5, with D uncertain. Germline V lookup: CDR1 DFQATT, CDR2 SNEGSKA (reference sequence). There are 13 residues in the CDR3. Trimming took 5 bases from V and 1 from J, leaving 11 bases between them.

V gene TRBV6-4 combines with J gene TRBJ2-1; no definite D call. The CDR3 is 16 amino acids. The germline V gene has CDR1 MRHNA and CDR2 SNTAGT. Trimming stripped 3 bases from V and 2 bases from J, with 14 bases between. The CDR3, as DNA: TGTGCCAGCAGTGATAACCCGACAAGCACCTACAATGAGCAGTTCTTC. Encoded protein: CASSDNPTSTYNEQFF.

This clonotype showed up just a few times. The chain links TRBV11-1 to TRBJ1-3; 10 bases are shared with TRBD1. Germline V lookup: CDR1 SGHAT, CDR2 FQDESV (reference sequence). Trimming removed 0 bases from V and 2 bases from J; junction bases left unmatched: 1. The CDR3 runs to 16 residues. CDR3 DNA sequence: TGTGCCAGCAGCTTAGCCGGGACAGGGGCTGGAAACACCATATATTTT. It is translated as CASSLAGTGAGNTIYF. The entire variable domain, with the rest obtained from reference TRBV11-1 and TRBJ1-3, is as follows: EAEVAQSPRYKITEKSQAVAFWCDPISGHATLYWYRQILGQGPELLVQFQDESVVDDSQLPKDRFSAERLKGVDSTLKIQPAELGDSAMYLCASSLAGTGAGNTIYFGEGSWLTVV.

This clonotype has a single count. Compared with germline, one end of the junction differs, possibly owing to a read error. The chain joins TRBV12-3 or TRBV12-4 to TRBJ2-2; 9 nucleotides match TRBD2. There are 18 residues in the CDR3. The CDR3: CASSFSLGGRGLSGGLFF. In DNA, the CDR3 is TGTGCCAGCAGTTTTTCCCTGGGCGGGAGGGGTTTATCCGGGGGGCTGTTTTTT.

This clonotype was seen many times. This chain uses TRBV12-3 or TRBV12-4 with TRBJ2-5; D not resolved. This CDR3 spans 14 amino acids. Trimming cost V 7 bases and J 3 bases, with 15 bases left between them. CDR3: CASNKSPKEETQYF. The CDR3 DNA sequence: TGTGCCAGCAACAAATCCCCTAAGGAAGAGACCCAGTACTTC.

This clonotype was observed a few times. The chain joins TRBV28 to TRBJ2-5; a weak D match, TRBD1 (6 bases). Trimming pared 8 bases from V and 2 bases from J, leaving 9 bases between. Germline V gene lookup returns CDR1 MDHEN and CDR2 SYDVKM. The CDR3 contains 12 residues. As DNA, the CDR3 is TGTGCCAGCCGGACAGTTCAAGAGACCCAGTACTTC. This gives the protein CASRTVQETQYF. The whole variable domain, remainder taken from reference TRBV28 and TRBJ2-5, is DVKVTQSSRYLVKRTGEKVFLECVQDMDHENMFWYRQDPGLGLRLIYFSYDVKMKEKGDIPEGYSVSREKKERFSLILESASTNQTSMYLCASRTVQETQYFGPGTRLLVL.

The V gene is TRBV10-3, the J gene TRBJ2-7, with 9 bases identical to TRBD1. Germline trimming cut 5 bases from V and 12 bases from J; bases unmatched to any gene: 20. This CDR3 contains 16 residues. The germline gives CDR1 ENHRY, CDR2 SYGVKD. CDR3 residues: CAISPNGGQGVFGLYF. As DNA, the CDR3 is TGTGCCATCAGTCCTAATGGGGGACAGGGCGTTTTTGGGCTGTACTTC.

This clonotype has a handful of counts. CDR3 DNA: TGCAGTGCTAGATTGGACACAACCTACGAGCAGTACTTC. Its protein product is CSARLDTTYEQYF. The V call is TRBV20-1, the J call TRBJ2-7; weak D call: TRBD1 (5 bases). The length of the CDR3 is 13 residues. V shed 2 bases and J shed 2 bases, with 10 bases lying between them. Germline CDR1 and CDR2: DFQATT and SNEGSKA (reference sequence).

This clonotype was counted at least ten times. The chain uses TRBV11-2 and TRBJ2-5, with D unresolved. Germline V gene lookup returns CDR1 SGHAT and CDR2 FQNNGV. With 2 bases removed from V and 4 bases from J, the gap between germline ends came to 17 bases. The CDR3 has 16 amino acids. CDR3 sequence (DNA): TGTGCCAGCAGCTTAATTCGTCAATGGGATCCAGAGACCCAGTACTTC. Protein sequence: CASSLIRQWDPETQYF.

The V call is TRBV20-1, the J call TRBJ1-4, with 7 nucleotides matching TRBD1. This CDR3 has 16 residues. The V gene's germline CDR1 is DFQATT and CDR2 SNEGSKA (reference sequence). Trimming removed 3 bases from V and 7 bases from J; junction bases left unmatched: 14. The CDR3 region is CSARWGRGRKSEKLFF. The CDR3, as DNA: TGCAGTGCTAGGTGGGGTAGGGGGCGTAAAAGTGAAAAACTGTTTTTT.

This clonotype was counted only a few times. The rearrangement uses TRBV30 and TRBJ2-5; 8 bases are shared with TRBD2. This CDR3 is 16 amino acids long. The germline CDR1 and CDR2 sequences are GTSNPN and SVGIG (reference sequence). J gave up 2 bases and V 1 base, and 9 bases lay outside the gene matches. CDR3 residues: CAWSGREAWRQETQYF. The CDR3 region has the DNA TGTGCCTGGAGTGGGCGGGAGGCCTGGAGACAAGAGACCCAGTACTTC.

This clonotype was observed at least ten times. In DNA, the CDR3 is TGTGCCAGCAGTCCCCCCCACACCCTCTACAATGAGCAGTTCTTC. It is translated as CASSPPHTLYNEQFF. The chain is built from TRBV12-3 or TRBV12-4 and TRBJ2-1; D ambiguous. V was cut by 5 bases and J by 3 bases, with 14 bases left in between. CDR3 size: 15 residues.

This clonotype was detected ten times or more. The gene calls are TRBV20-1 and TRBJ2-1; 8 bases are a match to TRBD2. V trimming: 6 bases; J trimming: 9 bases; junction bases outside the gene matches: 22. The CDR3 length is 17 residues. Per the germline V gene, CDR1 is DFQATT and CDR2 is SNEGSKA (reference sequence). The CDR3 here is CSAPTRTSGYLRVEQFF. The CDR3 DNA reads TGCAGTGCACCTACCCGTACTAGCGGATACTTAAGGGTTGAGCAGTTCTTC.

Ten or more counts support this clonotype. This chain uses TRBV6-1 with TRBJ2-7, with TRBD1 matching 9 bases. With V trimmed by 6 bases and J by 2 bases, 11 bases remained unmatched. CDR3 length equals 16 residues. CDR1 MNHNS and CDR2 SASEGT come from the germline V gene. The CDR3 loop reads CASSLGTGRWAYEQYF. CDR3 bases: TGTGCCAGCAGCCTCGGGACAGGGAGGTGGGCCTACGAGCAGTACTTC.

This clonotype was observed many times. The V and J genes are TRBV28 and TRBJ2-5; no clear D. Germline V gives CDR1 MDHEN, CDR2 SYDVKM. Trimming removed 5 bases from V and 4 bases from J, with 20 bases in between. The CDR3 consists of 16 residues. The CDR3 sequence is CASSMTLGRGGETQYF. The CDR3 nucleotides read TGTGCCAGCAGTATGACTCTCGGGCGAGGTGGAGAGACCCAGTACTTC. Drawing the rest from reference TRBV28 and TRBJ2-5, the complete variable domain is DVKVTQSSRYLVKRTGEKVFLECVQDMDHENMFWYRQDPGLGLRLIYFSYDVKMKEKGDIPEGYSVSREKKERFSLILESASTNQTSMYLCASSMTLGRGGETQYFGPGTRLLVL.

This clonotype was counted at least ten times. This sequence joins TRBV12-3 or TRBV12-4 and TRBJ2-5; 14 positions agree with TRBD2. Trimming cost V 7 bases and J 5 bases; bases outside gene matches: 15. CDR3 size: 18 residues. The CDR3 DNA follows: TGTGCCAGCAAAAACGGGACTAGCGGGGGAGATAACCCGGAGACCCAGTACTTC. Its protein is CASKNGTSGGDNPETQYF.